This TCR beta chain was captured in a study of PD-1 blockade in classical Hodgkin lymphoma. Study results and limitations: Newly diagnosed patients had baseline TCR diversity that was reportedly lower than that of healthy donors.

Clones were read by immunoSEQ multiplex PCR, and TCRdb kept only the in-frame ones, dropping some. The table lists about 47,000 clones, approximately 91% of them singletons. This clone occurred once. Its specificity is unknown. Time point specified: newly diagnosed, previously untreated cHL patient sample. V was cut by 5 bases and J by 2 bases, with 8 bases left in between. Looked up from germline, CDR1 is MNHEY and CDR2 is SMNVEV (reference sequence). This CDR3 contains 13 residues. This chain joins TRBV27 and TRBJ2-3; D is uncertain. The receptor was derived from a human donor with classical Hodgkin lymphoma. Source material: peripheral blood mononuclear cells (PBMCs). CDR3 loop: CASSKTVTDTQYF. CDR3 nucleotide sequence: TGTGCCAGCAGTAAAACTGTCACAGATACGCAGTATTTT.